This TCR beta chain was retrieved from a study of response to subunit inactivated influenza vaccine. General study results and limits: There was a suggestion from the authors that each seasonal influenza vaccination recruits few new T cells.

TCRdb re-derived calls from the RT-PCR reads in MiXCR, one entry per CDR3 protein. This table holds under 550,000 distinct CDR3 sequences, approximately 7.3% found once. To note about this clonotype: The antigen is not known. A clone one base away is much larger, so this may be a read error.

The input for sequencing was PBMCs from blood, taken around 25 months after vaccination. This TCR was sampled from a man aged 50 to 75 who received an inactivated influenza vaccine.

The CDR3 protein is CASCYPLGGGDTEAFF. CDR3 DNA: TGTGCCAGCTGTTACCCCCTAGGGGGAGGGGACACTGAAGCTTTCTTT. J is TRBJ1-1 and V is TRBV6-2 or TRBV6-3; maybe TRBD1 (6 bases). Germline loops: CDR1 MNHEY, CDR2 SVGEGT. CDR3 length equals 16 residues.